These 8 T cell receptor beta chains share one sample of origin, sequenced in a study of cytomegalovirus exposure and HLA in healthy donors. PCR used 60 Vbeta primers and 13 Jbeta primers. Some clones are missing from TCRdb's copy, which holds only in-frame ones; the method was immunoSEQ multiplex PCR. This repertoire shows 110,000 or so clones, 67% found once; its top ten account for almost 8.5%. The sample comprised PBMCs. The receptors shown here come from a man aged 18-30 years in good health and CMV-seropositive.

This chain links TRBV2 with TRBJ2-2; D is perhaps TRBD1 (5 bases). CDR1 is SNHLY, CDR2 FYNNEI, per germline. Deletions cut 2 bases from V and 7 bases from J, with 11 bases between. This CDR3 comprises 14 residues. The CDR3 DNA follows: TGTGCCAGCAGTGAACAGGGTCGGGTCGGGGAGCTGTTTTTT. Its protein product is CASSEQGRVGELFF.

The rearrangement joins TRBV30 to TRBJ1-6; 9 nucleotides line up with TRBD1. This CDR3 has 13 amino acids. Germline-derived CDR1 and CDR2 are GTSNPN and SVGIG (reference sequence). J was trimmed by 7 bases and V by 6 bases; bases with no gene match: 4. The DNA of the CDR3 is TGTGCCTGTAGTACAGGGGGCAATTCACCCCTCCACTTT. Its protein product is CACSTGGNSPLHF.

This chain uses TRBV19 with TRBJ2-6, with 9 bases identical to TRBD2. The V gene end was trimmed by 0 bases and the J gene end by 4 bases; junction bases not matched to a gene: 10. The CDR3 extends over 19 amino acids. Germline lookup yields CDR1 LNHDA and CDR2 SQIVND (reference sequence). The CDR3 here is CASSIDLLAGRGGANVLTF. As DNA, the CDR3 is TGTGCCAGTAGTATAGACCTCCTAGCGGGGCGTGGGGGGGCCAACGTCCTGACTTTC.

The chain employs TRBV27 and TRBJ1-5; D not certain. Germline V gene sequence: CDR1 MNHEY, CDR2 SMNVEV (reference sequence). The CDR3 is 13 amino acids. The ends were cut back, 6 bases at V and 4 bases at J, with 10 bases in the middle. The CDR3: CASSRTLNQPQHF. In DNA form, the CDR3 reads TGTGCCAGCAGCCGTACCCTAAATCAGCCCCAGCATTTT.

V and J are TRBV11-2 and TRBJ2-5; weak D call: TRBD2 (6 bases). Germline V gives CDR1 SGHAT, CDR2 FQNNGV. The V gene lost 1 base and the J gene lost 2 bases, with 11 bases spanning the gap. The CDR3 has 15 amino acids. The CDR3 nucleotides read TGTGCCAGCAGCTTAGTCGGAGGGAAGCAAGAGACCCAGTACTTC. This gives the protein CASSLVGGKQETQYF.

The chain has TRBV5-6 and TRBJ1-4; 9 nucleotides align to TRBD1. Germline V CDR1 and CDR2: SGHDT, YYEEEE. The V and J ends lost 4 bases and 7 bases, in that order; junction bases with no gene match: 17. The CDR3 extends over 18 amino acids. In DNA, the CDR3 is TGTGCCAGCAGCAAAGACAGGGGGGCGATTCCAGCGAGTGAAAAACTGTTTTTT. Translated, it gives CASSKDRGAIPASEKLFF.

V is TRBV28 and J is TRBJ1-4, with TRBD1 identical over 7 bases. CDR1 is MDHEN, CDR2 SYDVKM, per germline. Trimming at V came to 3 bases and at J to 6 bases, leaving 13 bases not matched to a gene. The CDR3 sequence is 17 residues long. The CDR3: CASSFSRGQASYEKLFF. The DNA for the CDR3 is TGTGCCAGCAGTTTCTCAAGAGGACAGGCTTCTTATGAAAAACTGTTTTTT.

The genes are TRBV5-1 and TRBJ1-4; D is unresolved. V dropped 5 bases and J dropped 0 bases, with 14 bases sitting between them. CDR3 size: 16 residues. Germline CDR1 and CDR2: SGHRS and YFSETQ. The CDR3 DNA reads TGCGCCAGCAGTACAGAGGGAACTTCAACTAATGAAAAACTGTTTTTT. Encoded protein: CASSTEGTSTNEKLFF.